This TCR beta chain was retrieved from a study of CD8+CD57+ T cells in acquired aplastic anemia. Study at large: CD4+ and CD8+ cells, once sorted, gave DNA averaging about 3 ug. Mean read depth for CD4+ cells from healthy donors was roughly 10 million.

Study-level findings and limits: The same twenty-nine CD8+ CDR3 sequences occurred in patients and in controls. Controls did not differ significantly from patients in CD8+ Simpson's diversity.

On this clonotype itself: Its antigen remains unidentified. A read error may account for a junction end that differs from germline.

The CDR3 has 13 amino acids. Looked up from germline, CDR1 is DFQATT and CDR2 is SNEGSKA (reference sequence). Investigators profiled TCR beta VDJ and CDR3 from genomic DNA template. MiXCR, applied by TCRdb to the reads, yields one record per CDR3 protein. The data show 400,000 to 450,000 distinct CDR3 sequences, 60% to 80% seen once. The TCR comes from a human donor in good health, serving as a control. Sequencing was performed on sorted CD4+, CD8+, or CD8+CD57+ T cells (not recorded which) from PBMCs. The chain is built from TRBV20-1 and TRBJ1-1; TRBD1 aligns across 8 bases. The DNA for the CDR3 is TGCAGTGCAACAGGGGGGTTAGGCACTGAAGCTCTCTTT. As protein: CSATGGLGTEALF.